Given below is one TCR beta chain in context. It lacks a known antigen. The junction departs from the called germline gene at one end, perhaps through a read error. The data stem from a study of OX40 agonist ivuxolimab in advanced cancers. In the study overall: Ivuxolimab, which targeted the costimulatory receptor OX40 (CD134), was an agonistic, fully human IgG2 monoclonal antibody. Intravenous ivuxolimab was administered to patients every 2 weeks at six dose levels: 0.01, 0.1, 0.3, 1.5, 3 and 10 mg/kg. Of the approximately 53 patients in dose escalation, some 19 had hepatocellular carcinoma, about 15 had melanoma, 9 had renal cell carcinoma and 9 had head and neck cancer. In the dose-escalation cohort, around four fifths of patients were male, and the mean age was approximately 64 years, with a range of roughly 23 to 85. Patients were allowed to have had prior anti-PD-1, anti-PD-L1 or anti-CTLA-4 therapy, and around two fifths of the dose-escalation patients had been treated with checkpoint inhibitors. Three dose-escalation patients achieved partial responses, one with hepatocellular carcinoma and two with cutaneous melanoma. The point of sequencing TCRbeta in the periphery was to test whether ivuxolimab changed TCR sequence diversity and drove clonal T-cell expansion. The paper reports the monotherapy dose-escalation portion (N = 52 patients) of the phase I ivuxolimab trial. The full study reports these points: Low levels of normalized T-cell clonal expansion were also seen in some nonresponding patients. At doses of 0.1 to 3.0 mg/kg, clonal expansion of both CD4+ and CD8+ T cells in blood was seen between baseline and week 6. The antigen specificity of the clonally expanded peripheral T cells was not determined. On average, CD8+ T cells showed more expanded clones than CD4+ T cells after ivuxolimab. In partial responders in the 0.1-3.0 mg/kg groups, normalized peripheral clonal expansion was found to be among the lowest, especially among CD8+ T cells.

Patients with a history of autoimmune disease or receiving systemic immunosuppression were excluded from the trial. Peripheral blood for TCR sequencing was collected from all dose cohorts at baseline, on cycle 4 day 1, and on cycle 7 day 1. The samples were drawn from a first-in-human, open-label, multicenter phase I dose-escalation trial of ivuxolimab. Adults with locally advanced or metastatic melanoma, renal cell, hepatocellular, or head and neck squamous cell carcinoma were enrolled in the trial. Before TCR sequencing, CD4+ and CD8+ T cells were separately sorted from peripheral blood. The CDR3 runs 12 amino acids, cysteine and phenylalanine included. Of the read, only the CDR3 DNA is kept; its 36 bases are in frame from base 1. CDR1 and CDR2 (MNHNY, SVGAGI) derive from the germline V gene (reference sequence). For sequencing of the TCRbeta CDR3 region, genomic DNA was extracted from the sorted cells. TCRbeta CDR3 regions were sequenced using the immunoSEQ Assay. Not all clones reach the TCRdb copy of this immuneACCESS table, which keeps in-frame sequences only. Checked studies attribute under half of the gap to unresolved V genes and leave the rest unexplained. This sample has some 97,000 clones in its table, and 90% of those were observed once. Clones ranked in the top ten supply about 0.16% of the sample.

The sample in question was CD4+ or CD8+ T cells sorted from blood, obtained in a trial of the OX40 agonist ivuxolimab. The source is an adult with an advanced solid tumor such as melanoma, head and neck, liver or kidney cancer. This chain joins TRBV6-6 to TRBJ2-1, with no D gene named confidently. The CDR3 region has the sequence CASSYSFNEQFF. The bases are TGTGCCAGCAGTTACTCCTTCAATGAGCAGTTCTTC.